This TCR beta chain was sequenced during a study of cytomegalovirus exposure and HLA in healthy donors. Broader study findings: Per published reports, the classifier diagnosed cytomegalovirus status with high specificity and sensitivity.

The donors belonged to the 120-subject validation cohort, separate from the approximately 700-subject first cohort. The table came from immunoSEQ multiplex PCR; TCRdb's copy has only in-frame clones and leaves some out. The sample contains approximately 70,000 clones, around 93% of which appear only once. In this sample, this clone turned up once. Its antigen is unidentified. Germline lookup yields CDR1 SGHTA and CDR2 FQGNSA. This CDR3 spans 16 amino acids. V was clipped by 5 bases and J by 0 bases, with 15 bases between them. The source material was PBMCs. This receptor was taken from a woman aged 18-30 years in good health and CMV-seronegative. V is TRBV7-2 and J is TRBJ2-3; D perhaps matches TRBD1 (5 bases). CDR3 sequence: CASSPQGTSSTDTQYF. DNA for the CDR3: TGTGCCAGCAGCCCCCAGGGCACTTCTAGCACAGATACGCAGTATTTT.